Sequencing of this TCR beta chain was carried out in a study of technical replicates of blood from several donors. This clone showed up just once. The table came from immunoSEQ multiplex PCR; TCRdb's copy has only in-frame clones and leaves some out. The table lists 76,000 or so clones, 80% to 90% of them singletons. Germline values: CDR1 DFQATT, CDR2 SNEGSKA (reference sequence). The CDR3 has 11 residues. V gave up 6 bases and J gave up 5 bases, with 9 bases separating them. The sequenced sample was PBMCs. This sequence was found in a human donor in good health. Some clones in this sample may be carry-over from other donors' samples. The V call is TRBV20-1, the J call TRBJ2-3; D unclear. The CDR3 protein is CSALLRDTQYF. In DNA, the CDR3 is TGCAGTGCCCTTCTTCGAGATACGCAGTATTTT.